A selection of T cell receptor beta chains follows, all from one sample in a study of beta chain features in type 1 diabetes. Clones were sequenced by immunoSEQ multiplex PCR, and TCRdb holds only the in-frame ones, with some missing. The sample records a few hundred thousand clones, approximately 16% being singletons. The sequenced material came from naive CD4+ T cells from blood. Source of these receptors: a man between 25 and 39 years old with type 1 diabetes. The CDR3 runs from the conserved cysteine through the conserved F or W. D genes are given only for firm matches. Part of the rows lack a size; the others show once, few, many or a class for expanded clones.

>TRBD1|TRBJ1-1|TRBV29-1|few
CTASPGQGAANTEAFF
TGCACCGCTTCTCCGGGACAGGGGGCGGCAAACACTGAAGCTTTCTTT
>-|TRBJ2-1|TRBV9|few
CASSVTTNLENEQFF
TGTGCCAGCAGCGTGACGACGAACCTTGAAAATGAGCAGTTCTTC
>TRBD1|TRBJ2-7|TRBV27|once
CASSPLEWDSPYEQYF
TGTGCCAGCAGTCCCCTGGAGTGGGACAGCCCTTACGAGCAGTACTTC
>-|TRBJ2-3|TRBV7-2|-
CASSALTSTDTQYF
TGTGCCAGCAGCGCATTGACATCCACAGATACGCAGTATTTT
>TRBD2|TRBJ2-7|TRBV7-2|-
CASSYTSGASDVSYEQYF
TGTGCCAGCAGCTACACTAGCGGGGCTTCCGATGTCTCCTACGAGCAGTACTTC
>-|TRBJ1-2|TRBV6-6|few
CASTASVGYTF
TGTGCCAGCACTGCAAGTGTCGGCTACACCTTC
>TRBD2|TRBJ2-3|TRBV30|-
CAWRLAEAADTQYF
TGTGCCTGGAGGCTAGCGGAAGCGGCAGATACGCAGTATTTT
>-|TRBJ1-2|TRBV4-3|few
CASSQDLPYGYTF
TGCGCCAGCAGCCAAGATCTCCCCTATGGCTACACCTTC
>TRBD2|TRBJ2-6|TRBV14|few
CASSPRLAGGSGANVLTF
TGTGCCAGCAGCCCTCGACTAGCGGGAGGTTCTGGGGCCAACGTCCTGACTTTC
>-|TRBJ1-1|TRBV7-9|few
CASSHPQENTEAFF
TGTGCCAGCAGCCACCCCCAGGAGAACACTGAAGCTTTCTTT
>TRBD1|TRBJ2-7|TRBV7-2|few
CASSSGQVSYEQYF
TGTGCCAGCAGCTCCGGACAGGTTTCCTACGAGCAGTACTTC
>-|TRBJ1-1|TRBV2|few
CASSTRTTEAFF
TGTGCCAGCAGTACCAGGACTACTGAAGCTTTCTTT
>TRBD1|TRBJ2-1|TRBV10-3|few
CAISGKDRGTYNEQFF
TGTGCCATCAGTGGAAAGGACAGGGGAACCTACAATGAGCAGTTCTTC
>-|TRBJ2-5|TRBV30|few
CAWSDLGETQYF
TGTGCCTGGAGTGACCTGGGGGAGACCCAGTACTTC
>-|TRBJ1-1|TRBV29-1|-
CSATSGGNTEAFF
TGCAGCGCCACCTCCGGGGGGAACACTGAAGCTTTCTTT
>TRBD2|TRBJ2-1|TRBV5-4|few
CASSVSGGAYNEQFF
TGTGCCAGCAGCGTGAGCGGGGGTGCCTACAATGAGCAGTTCTTC
>-|TRBJ2-1|TRBV7-6|few
CASSLAADSYNEQFF
TGTGCCAGCAGCTTAGCGGCGGACTCCTACAATGAGCAGTTCTTC
>TRBD1|TRBJ2-5|TRBV10-3|-
CAITAGQGLETQYF
TGTGCCATCACGGCGGGACAGGGATTAGAGACCCAGTACTTC
>-|TRBJ2-7|TRBV7-6|few
CASSLGRGFEGYEQYF
TGTGCCAGCAGCTTAGGTCGAGGTTTCGAGGGCTACGAGCAGTACTTC
>-|TRBJ2-1|TRBV10-3|few
CAISSKDEQFF
TGTGCCATCAGTAGTAAGGATGAGCAGTTCTTC
>-|TRBJ1-2|TRBV11-2|-
CASSSSVYGYTF
TGTGCCAGCAGCTCCTCAGTCTATGGCTACACCTTC
>-|TRBJ2-2|TRBV30|few
CAWSKGGNTGELFF
TGTGCCTGGAGTAAAGGAGGAAACACCGGGGAGCTGTTTTTT
>TRBD1|TRBJ1-5|TRBV6-6|few
CASSRTTTGAIQPQHF
TGTGCCAGCAGTCGCACCACCACAGGGGCTATTCAGCCCCAGCATTTT
>TRBD2|TRBJ2-1|TRBV6-4|few
CASSEDVAGGPRNEQFF
TGTGCCAGCAGTGAGGATGTAGCGGGAGGGCCGAGGAATGAGCAGTTCTTC
>TRBD1|TRBJ1-2|TRBV5-1|-
CASSYGTGRYGYTF
TGCGCCAGCAGCTACGGGACAGGGCGGTATGGCTACACCTTC
>-|TRBJ1-1|TRBV27|-
CASSLVGEGVTEAFF
TGTGCCAGCAGTTTGGTTGGGGAAGGTGTGACTGAAGCTTTCTTT
>-|TRBJ1-5|TRBV4-1|-
CASSLSWSLSHQPQHF
TGCGCCAGCAGCCTCTCGTGGAGTCTATCTCATCAGCCCCAGCATTTT
>TRBD2|TRBJ2-1|TRBV7-9|few
CASSLALAVHYNEQFF
TGTGCCAGCAGCTTAGCCCTAGCGGTACACTACAATGAGCAGTTCTTC
>-|TRBJ2-7|TRBV14|-
CASSQAAVYEQYF
TGTGCCAGCAGCCAAGCGGCGGTGTACGAGCAGTACTTC
>-|TRBJ1-1|TRBV30|few
CAWSVRGRNTEAFF
TGTGCCTGGAGTGTACGAGGAAGGAACACTGAAGCTTTCTTT
>-|TRBJ2-7|TRBV7-2|-
CASSLVVYGSSYEQYF
TGTGCCAGCAGCTTAGTCGTTTACGGAAGCTCCTACGAGCAGTACTTC
>-|TRBJ2-5|TRBV25-1|few
CASSHHSVEETQYF
TGTGCCAGCAGTCATCATTCGGTGGAAGAGACCCAGTACTTC
>-|TRBJ2-7|TRBV9|few
CASSVGITESSYEQYF
TGTGCCAGCAGCGTAGGAATTACGGAATCCAGCTACGAGCAGTACTTC
>TRBD2|TRBJ2-1|TRBV28|few
CASSLLGTSGSNEQFF
TGTGCCAGCAGTTTACTCGGGACTAGCGGGAGCAATGAGCAGTTCTTC
>TRBD1|TRBJ1-1|TRBV29-1|-
CSVTGQAWGLTEAFF
TGCAGCGTTACCGGACAGGCGTGGGGATTAACTGAAGCTTTCTTT
>-|TRBJ2-7|TRBV14|few
CASSQQYEQYF
TGTGCCAGCAGCCAACAATACGAGCAGTACTTC
>TRBD1|TRBJ1-1|TRBV29-1|-
CSAGQGAAQTEAFF
TGCAGCGCGGGACAGGGGGCGGCCCAGACTGAAGCTTTCTTT
>-|TRBJ2-7|TRBV10-3|few
CAISESPYEQYF
TGTGCCATCAGTGAGTCGCCCTACGAGCAGTACTTC
>-|TRBJ2-1|TRBV29-1|few
CSVKGLLYNEQFF
TGCAGCGTCAAAGGACTTCTGTACAATGAGCAGTTCTTC
>-|TRBJ2-1|TRBV29-1|few
CSVVVQPPYNEQFF
TGCAGCGTTGTGGTACAGCCGCCTTACAATGAGCAGTTCTTC
>-|TRBJ2-7|TRBV27|-
CASSFSSGAQYF
TGTGCCAGCAGTTTCTCTTCCGGGGCGCAGTACTTC
>TRBD1|TRBJ2-5|TRBV29-1|few
CSELTGGKETQYF
TGCAGCGAGTTGACAGGGGGAAAAGAGACCCAGTACTTC
>TRBD1|TRBJ2-1|TRBV7-2|-
CASSPTQGAYNEQFF
TGTGCCAGCAGCCCCACCCAGGGGGCTTACAATGAGCAGTTCTTC
>-|TRBJ2-3|TRBV19|few
CASRLTDTQYF
TGTGCCAGTAGGCTCACAGATACGCAGTATTTT
>-|TRBJ2-3|TRBV6-1|few
CASSEAGINTDTQYF
TGTGCCAGCAGTGAGGCCGGGATTAACACAGATACGCAGTATTTT
>TRBD1|TRBJ2-7|TRBV4-3|-
CASSQSRTGDYEQYF
TGCGCCAGCAGCCAATCCAGGACAGGGGACTACGAGCAGTACTTC
>TRBD1|TRBJ1-5|TRBV7-8|few
CASSPQGAVNQPQHF
TGTGCCAGCAGCCCACAGGGGGCCGTCAATCAGCCCCAGCATTTT
>-|TRBJ2-3|TRBV5-1|-
CASNRRASRGDTQYF
TGCGCCAGCAATCGGCGGGCCAGTAGGGGAGATACGCAGTATTTT
>-|TRBJ1-1|TRBV27|-
CASSSQGYEGTEAFF
TGTGCCAGCAGTTCACAGGGTTATGAAGGCACTGAAGCTTTCTTT
>TRBD2|TRBJ2-1|TRBV30|few
CAWTPGTSPLNEQFF
TGTGCCTGGACCCCTGGGACTAGCCCCTTAAATGAGCAGTTCTTC
>-|TRBJ2-7|TRBV6-1|-
CASSDTYEQYF
TGTGCCAGCAGTGATACCTACGAGCAGTACTTC
>-|TRBJ2-7|TRBV28|few
CASTTGTYEQYF
TGTGCCAGTACCACCGGGACATACGAGCAGTACTTC
>TRBD1|TRBJ1-4|TRBV15|-
CATSRETGFNEKLFF
TGTGCCACCAGCAGAGAGACAGGGTTTAATGAAAAACTGTTTTTT
>TRBD2|TRBJ2-7|TRBV7-2|few
CASSLMVAGLYEQYF
TGTGCCAGCAGCTTGATGGTAGCGGGGCTCTACGAGCAGTACTTC